This T cell receptor (beta chain) was observed in a study of CD8 T cells in ankylosing spondylitis. For TCR beta, libraries came from quantitative 5'-RACE with molecular barcodes. Each CDR3 protein is one row after TCRdb ran MiXCR on the 5' RACE reads. The table lists approximately 200,000 distinct CDR3 sequences, over 10% of them singletons, with 16% in the top ten. V lost 0 bases, J lost 8 bases, and 10 bases stayed unmatched. CDR3 length: 15 residues. Germline assignment: CDR1 SGHNT and CDR2 YYREEE (reference sequence). Findings of the study overall: Ankylosing spondylitis blood seemed to carry a telltale TCR beta motif made of eight or nine highly homologous variants. A number of the motif variants had already been described in reactive arthritis synovial fluid and blood. Reportedly, matched ankylosing spondylitis synovial fluid was significantly enriched for disease-linked clones.

A note on this clonotype: What it binds is unknown.

This chain uses TRBV5-4 with TRBJ1-2, with 7 bases fitting TRBD1. The material sequenced was blood, either unsorted or a sorted T cell fraction (not recorded which). This sequence originates from a male donor with ankylosing spondylitis or in good health (not recorded which). CDR3 loop: CASSLVDRVWWGYTF. CDR3 sequence (DNA): TGTGCCAGCAGCTTGGTAGACAGGGTATGGTGGGGCTACACCTTC.